Listed below are T cell receptor beta chains from one sample, sequenced in a study of T cells after posttransplantation cyclophosphamide. Method: immunoSEQ multiplex PCR; TCRdb's copy keeps in-frame clones and lacks some. This sample carries around 34,000 clones, none of them present only once. The specimen was PBMCs. Every receptor here comes from a man in his fifties in good health, CMV-negative, and a related stem cell transplant donor. Each CDR3 is given with its conserved first and last residue. The size entry gives once, few or many counts, or a class when the clone is expanded.

length | V | size | CDR3
15 | TRBV6-4 | many | CASSDSTGGYNEQFF
14 | TRBV15 | many | CATSLETGDTEAFF
15 | TRBV10-1 | many | CASSDGLGANYGYTF
15 | TRBV18 | many | CASSQWGGGGNTIYF
18 | TRBV5-6 | many | CASSRLAGGYSSYNEQFF
14 | TRBV6-1 | many | CASRARAFTDTQYF
13 | TRBV9 | few | CASSLTSGQTSTF
15 | TRBV10-3 | many | CAIRRPSSGPFEQYF
14 | TRBV5-1 | many | CASSLGAGKNIQYF
16 | TRBV5-8 | many | CASSSELVQTGYEQYF
14 | TRBV14 | many | CASSPRDRAYGYTF
15 | TRBV6-5 | many | CASSRVASAKNIQYF
15 | TRBV27 | many | CASSRWTASSYEQYF
15 | TRBV6-5 | many | CASSPDSRGGYGYTF